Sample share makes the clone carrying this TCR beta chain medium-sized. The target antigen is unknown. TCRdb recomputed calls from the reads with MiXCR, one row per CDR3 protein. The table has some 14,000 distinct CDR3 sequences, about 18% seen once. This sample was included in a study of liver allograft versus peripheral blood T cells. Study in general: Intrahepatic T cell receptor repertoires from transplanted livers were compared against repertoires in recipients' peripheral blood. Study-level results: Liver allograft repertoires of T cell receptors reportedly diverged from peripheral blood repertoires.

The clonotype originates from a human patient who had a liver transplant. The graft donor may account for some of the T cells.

The CDR3: CASSFMQGLIGANVLTF. Written as DNA, the CDR3 is TGTGCCAGCAGTTTTATGCAGGGATTGATTGGGGCCAACGTCCTGACTTTC. The chain employs TRBV28 and TRBJ2-6; D may be TRBD1 (5 bases). The germline V gene encodes CDR1 MDHEN and CDR2 SYDVKM. The V end was cut by 3 bases, the J end by 3 bases, with 15 bases between. CDR3 length: 17 amino acids.